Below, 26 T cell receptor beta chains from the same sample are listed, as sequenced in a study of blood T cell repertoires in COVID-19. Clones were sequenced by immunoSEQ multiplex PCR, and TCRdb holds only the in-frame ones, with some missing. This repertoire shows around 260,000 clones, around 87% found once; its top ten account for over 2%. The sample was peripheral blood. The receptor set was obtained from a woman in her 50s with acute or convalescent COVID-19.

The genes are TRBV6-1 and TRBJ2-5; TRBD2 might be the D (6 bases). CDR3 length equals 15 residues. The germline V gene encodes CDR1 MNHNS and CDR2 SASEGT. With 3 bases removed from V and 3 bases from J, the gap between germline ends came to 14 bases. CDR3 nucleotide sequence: TGTGCCAGCAGTGATGGAGGGCTCGTCGAAGAGACCCAGTACTTC. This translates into CASSDGGLVEETQYF.

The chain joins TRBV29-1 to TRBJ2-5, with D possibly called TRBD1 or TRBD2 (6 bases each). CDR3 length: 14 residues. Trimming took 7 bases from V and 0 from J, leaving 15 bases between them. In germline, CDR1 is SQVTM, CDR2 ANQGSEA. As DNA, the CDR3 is TGCAGCGCGGAGGGGGATAGTAACCAAGAGACCCAGTACTTC. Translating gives CSAEGDSNQETQYF.

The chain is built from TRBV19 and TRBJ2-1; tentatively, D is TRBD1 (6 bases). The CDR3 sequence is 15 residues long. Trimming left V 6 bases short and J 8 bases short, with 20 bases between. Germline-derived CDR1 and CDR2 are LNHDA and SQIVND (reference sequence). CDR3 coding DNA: TGTGCCAGTAGCTCCCTACAGGGAGCTGGGGATGAGCAGTTCTTC. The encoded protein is CASSSLQGAGDEQFF.

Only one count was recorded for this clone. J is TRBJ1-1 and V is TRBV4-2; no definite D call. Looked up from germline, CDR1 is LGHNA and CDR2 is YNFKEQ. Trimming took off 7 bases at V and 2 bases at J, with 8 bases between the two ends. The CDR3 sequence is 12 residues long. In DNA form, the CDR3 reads TGTGCCAGCAAAGTAACAAACACTGAAGCTTTCTTT. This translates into CASKVTNTEAFF.

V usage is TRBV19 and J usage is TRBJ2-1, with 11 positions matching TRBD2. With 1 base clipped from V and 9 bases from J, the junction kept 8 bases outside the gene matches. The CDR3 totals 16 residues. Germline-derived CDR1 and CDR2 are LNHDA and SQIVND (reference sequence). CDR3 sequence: CASSIALAGGPSEQFF. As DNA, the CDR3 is TGTGCCAGTAGTATAGCGTTAGCGGGAGGGCCCAGTGAGCAGTTCTTC.

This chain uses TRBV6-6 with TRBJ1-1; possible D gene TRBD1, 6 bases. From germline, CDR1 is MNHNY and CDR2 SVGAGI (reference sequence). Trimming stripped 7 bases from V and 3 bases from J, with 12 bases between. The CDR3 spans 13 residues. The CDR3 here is CASIGRGDTEAFF. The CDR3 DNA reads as TGTGCCAGCATTGGGAGGGGGGACACTGAAGCTTTCTTT.

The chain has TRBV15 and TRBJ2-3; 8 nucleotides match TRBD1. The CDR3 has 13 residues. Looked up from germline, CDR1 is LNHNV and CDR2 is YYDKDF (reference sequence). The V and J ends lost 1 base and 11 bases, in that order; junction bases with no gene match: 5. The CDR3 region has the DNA TGTGCCACCAGCAGAGGCGTGGGACAGGTGCAGTATTTT. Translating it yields CATSRGVGQVQYF. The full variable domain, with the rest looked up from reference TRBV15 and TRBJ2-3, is DAMVIQNPRYQVTQFGKPVTLSCSQTLNHNVMYWYQQKSSQAPKLLFHYYDKDFNNEADTPDNFQSRRPNTSFCFLDIRSPGLGDTAMYLCATSRGVGQVQYFGPGTRLTVL.

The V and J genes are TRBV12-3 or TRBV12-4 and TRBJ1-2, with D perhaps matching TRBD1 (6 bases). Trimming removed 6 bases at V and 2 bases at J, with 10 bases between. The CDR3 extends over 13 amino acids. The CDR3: CASRKQGNYGYTF. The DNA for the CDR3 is TGTGCCAGCAGGAAACAGGGAAACTATGGCTACACCTTC.

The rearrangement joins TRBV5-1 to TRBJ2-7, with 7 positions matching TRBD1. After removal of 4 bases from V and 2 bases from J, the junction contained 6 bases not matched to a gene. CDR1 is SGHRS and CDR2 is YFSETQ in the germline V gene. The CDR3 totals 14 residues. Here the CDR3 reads CASSPGTVTYEQYF. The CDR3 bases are TGCGCCAGCAGCCCCGGGACAGTAACCTACGAGCAGTACTTC.

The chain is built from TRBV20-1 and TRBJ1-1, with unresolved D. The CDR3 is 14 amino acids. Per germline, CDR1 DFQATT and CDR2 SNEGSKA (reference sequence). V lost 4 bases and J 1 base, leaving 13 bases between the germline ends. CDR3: CSANDLGRNTEAFF. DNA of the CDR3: TGCAGTGCTAATGATCTAGGCAGGAACACTGAAGCTTTCTTT.

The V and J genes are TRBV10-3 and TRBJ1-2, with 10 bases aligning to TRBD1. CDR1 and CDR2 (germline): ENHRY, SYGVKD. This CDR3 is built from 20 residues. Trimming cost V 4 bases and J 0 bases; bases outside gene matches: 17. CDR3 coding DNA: TGTGCCATCAGTGCAATTGTTGACCGACAGGGGGCTCGTGCTAACTATGGCTACACCTTC. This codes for CAISAIVDRQGARANYGYTF.

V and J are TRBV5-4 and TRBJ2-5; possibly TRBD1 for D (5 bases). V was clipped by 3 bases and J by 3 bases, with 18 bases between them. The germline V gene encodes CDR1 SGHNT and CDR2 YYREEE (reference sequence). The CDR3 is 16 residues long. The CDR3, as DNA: TGTGCCAGCAGCTCCGGCAGGGCCAGCGAGAAAGAGACCCAGTACTTC. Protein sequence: CASSSGRASEKETQYF.

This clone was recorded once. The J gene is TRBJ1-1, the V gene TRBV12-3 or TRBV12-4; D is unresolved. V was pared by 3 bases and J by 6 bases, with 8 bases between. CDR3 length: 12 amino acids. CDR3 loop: CASSLTGSEAFF. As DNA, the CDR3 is TGTGCCAGCAGTTTGACGGGATCTGAAGCTTTCTTT.

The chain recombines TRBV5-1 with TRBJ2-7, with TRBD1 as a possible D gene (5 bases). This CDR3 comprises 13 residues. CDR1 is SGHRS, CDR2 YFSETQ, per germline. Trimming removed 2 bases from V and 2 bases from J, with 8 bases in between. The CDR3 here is CASSFQGTYEQYF. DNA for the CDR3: TGCGCCAGCAGCTTTCAGGGTACCTACGAGCAGTACTTC.

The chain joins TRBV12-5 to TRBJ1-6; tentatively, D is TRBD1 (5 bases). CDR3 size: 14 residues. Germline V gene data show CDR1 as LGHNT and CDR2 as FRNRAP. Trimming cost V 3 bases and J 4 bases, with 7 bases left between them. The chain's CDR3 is CASGFRAYNSPLHF. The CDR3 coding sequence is TGTGCTAGTGGTTTCAGGGCTTATAATTCACCCCTCCACTTT.

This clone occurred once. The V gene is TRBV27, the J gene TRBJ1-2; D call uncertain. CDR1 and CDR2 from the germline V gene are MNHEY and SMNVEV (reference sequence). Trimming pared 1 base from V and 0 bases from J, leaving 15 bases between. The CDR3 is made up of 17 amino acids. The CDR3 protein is CASSLYGYYPANYGYTF. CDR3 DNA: TGTGCCAGCAGTTTATACGGCTACTACCCTGCTAACTATGGCTACACCTTC.

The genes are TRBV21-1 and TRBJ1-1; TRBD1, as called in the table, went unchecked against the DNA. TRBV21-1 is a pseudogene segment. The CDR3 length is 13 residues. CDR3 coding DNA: TGTGCCAGCAGCCCCCGGACAGCCCCTGAAGCTTTCTTT. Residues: CASSPRTAPEAFF.

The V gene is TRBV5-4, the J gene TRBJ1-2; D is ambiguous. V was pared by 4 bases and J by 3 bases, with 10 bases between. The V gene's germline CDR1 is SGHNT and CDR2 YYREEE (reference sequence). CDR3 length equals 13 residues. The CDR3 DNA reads TGTGCCAGCAGCATACGCCAGGACTATGGCTACACCTTC. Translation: CASSIRQDYGYTF.

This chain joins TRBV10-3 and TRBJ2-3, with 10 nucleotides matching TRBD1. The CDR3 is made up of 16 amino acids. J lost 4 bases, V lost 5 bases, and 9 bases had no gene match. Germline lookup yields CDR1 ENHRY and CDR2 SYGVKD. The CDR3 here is CAISRDRGRFADTQYF. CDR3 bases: TGTGCCATCAGTAGAGACAGGGGGCGATTTGCAGATACGCAGTATTTT.

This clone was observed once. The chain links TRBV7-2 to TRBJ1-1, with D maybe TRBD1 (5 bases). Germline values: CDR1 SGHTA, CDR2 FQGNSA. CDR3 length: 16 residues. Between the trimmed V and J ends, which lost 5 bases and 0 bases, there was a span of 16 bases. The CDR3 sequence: CASSPIPQTVNTEAFF. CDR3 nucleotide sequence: TGTGCCAGCAGCCCCATACCCCAGACAGTGAACACTGAAGCTTTCTTT.

DNA for the CDR3: TGTGCCAGCGGCTACAGGGCGTCGGGAAACACCATATATTTT. It encodes CASGYRASGNTIYF. This chain connects TRBV7-2 to TRBJ1-3; a weak D match, TRBD1 (6 bases). This CDR3 region has 14 residues. Per the germline V gene, CDR1 is SGHTA and CDR2 is FQGNSA. The V end lost 8 bases, the J end lost 4 bases, and 15 bases lay between the germline ends.

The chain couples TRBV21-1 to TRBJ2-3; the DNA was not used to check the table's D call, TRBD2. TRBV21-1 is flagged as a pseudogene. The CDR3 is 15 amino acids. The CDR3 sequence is CASSKVSGSTDTQYF. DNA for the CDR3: TGTGCCAGCAGCAAAGTGTCGGGTAGCACAGATACGCAGTATTTT.

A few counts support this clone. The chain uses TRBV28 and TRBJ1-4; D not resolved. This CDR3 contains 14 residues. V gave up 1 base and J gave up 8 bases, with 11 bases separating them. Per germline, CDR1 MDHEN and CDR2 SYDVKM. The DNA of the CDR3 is TGTGCCAGCAGTTTATACCTCAGGAGGGAAAAACTGTTTTTT. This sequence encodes CASSLYLRREKLFF. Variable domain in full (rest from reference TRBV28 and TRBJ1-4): DVKVTQSSRYLVKRTGEKVFLECVQDMDHENMFWYRQDPGLGLRLIYFSYDVKMKEKGDIPEGYSVSREKKERFSLILESASTNQTSMYLCASSLYLRREKLFFGSGTQLSVL.

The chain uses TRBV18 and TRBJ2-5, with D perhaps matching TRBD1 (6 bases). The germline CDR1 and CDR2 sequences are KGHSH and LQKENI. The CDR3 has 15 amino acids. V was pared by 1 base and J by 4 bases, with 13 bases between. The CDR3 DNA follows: TGTGCCAGCTCACCACTCACAGGGCAAGGAGAGACCCAGTACTTC. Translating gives CASSPLTGQGETQYF.

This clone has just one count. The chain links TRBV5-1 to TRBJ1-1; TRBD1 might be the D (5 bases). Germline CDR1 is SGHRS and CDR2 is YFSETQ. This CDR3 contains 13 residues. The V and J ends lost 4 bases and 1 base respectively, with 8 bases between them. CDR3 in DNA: TGCGCCAGCAGCGCTACAGGGAACACTGAAGCTTTCTTT. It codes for CASSATGNTEAFF. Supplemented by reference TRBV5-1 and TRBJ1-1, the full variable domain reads KAGVTQTPRYLIKTRGQQVTLSCSPISGHRSVSWYQQTPGQGLQFLFEYFSETQRNKGNFPGRFSGRQFSNSRSEMNVSTLELGDSALYLCASSATGNTEAFFGQGTRLTVV.

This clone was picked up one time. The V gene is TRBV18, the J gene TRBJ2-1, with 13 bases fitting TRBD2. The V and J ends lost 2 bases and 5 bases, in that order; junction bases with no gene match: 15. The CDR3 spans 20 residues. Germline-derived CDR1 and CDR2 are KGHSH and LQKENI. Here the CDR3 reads CASSPFQPRTSGRGDNEQFF. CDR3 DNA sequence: TGTGCCAGCTCACCATTTCAGCCGAGAACTAGCGGGAGGGGCGACAATGAGCAGTTCTTC.